What follows are 17 T cell receptor beta chains derived from one specimen sequenced in a study of T cell responses to AZD1222 COVID-19 vaccine. Sequencing was performed with immunoSEQ multiplex PCR; in TCRdb, only in-frame clones are kept and a portion is missing. The sample gives some 150,000 clones, around 87% of which show up once; approximately 9% is in the top ten. Material: peripheral blood, obtained 28 days after the second AZD1222 dose. The origin of the receptors is an adult who received the AZD1222 COVID-19 vaccine.

The chain has TRBV15 and TRBJ1-3; possibly TRBD1 for D (6 bases). The CDR3 is 18 amino acids. CDR1 and CDR2 (germline): LNHNV, YYDKDF (reference sequence). V lost 0 bases, J lost 4 bases, and 19 bases lay in between. CDR3 coding DNA: TGTGCCACCAGCAGAGATCCAGGGGATAATAAAGGAGGAAACACCATATATTTT. As protein: CATSRDPGDNKGGNTIYF. Based on the CDR3 plus reference TRBV15 and TRBJ1-3, the full variable domain is DAMVIQNPRYQVTQFGKPVTLSCSQTLNHNVMYWYQQKSSQAPKLLFHYYDKDFNNEADTPDNFQSRRPNTSFCFLDIRSPGLGDTAMYLCATSRDPGDNKGGNTIYFGEGSWLTVV.

For the CDR3, the DNA is TGCGCCAGCAGCCATTTTCGGGGGAGCTCTAACTATGGCTACACCTTC. Translated, it gives CASSHFRGSSNYGYTF. The chain combines TRBV4-3 with TRBJ1-2; D is possibly TRBD1 (5 bases). CDR3 length: 16 residues. The V end lost 3 bases, the J end lost 0 bases, and 14 bases lay between the germline ends. Germline loops: CDR1 LGHNA, CDR2 YSLEER.

The V call is TRBV3-1 (or the pseudogene TRBV3-2), the J call TRBJ2-3; D is possibly TRBD2 (6 bases). The V gene lost 4 bases and the J gene lost 2 bases, with 16 bases spanning the gap. Germline CDR1 is LGHDT and CDR2 is YNNKEL (reference sequence). CDR3 length: 16 amino acids. The CDR3 protein is CASSRGASSITDTQYF. Here the CDR3 DNA reads TGTGCCAGCAGCCGCGGGGCCTCCTCTATCACAGATACGCAGTATTTT.

CDR3 protein: CSANHGPGYTF. CDR3 coding DNA: TGCAGTGCCAACCACGGACCCGGCTACACCTTC. The chain joins TRBV20-1 to TRBJ1-2; D remains unclear. The CDR3 loop spans 11 amino acids. The V end was cut by 6 bases, the J end by 8 bases, with 13 bases between. CDR1 is DFQATT and CDR2 is SNEGSKA in the germline V gene (reference sequence).

The sample holds one count of this clone. CDR3 sequence: CASSEVGPLDEQFF. DNA of the CDR3: TGTGCCAGCAGTGAAGTGGGACCGTTAGATGAGCAGTTCTTC. The chain links TRBV2 to TRBJ2-1; D might be TRBD1 or TRBD2, each matching 5 bases. In germline, CDR1 is SNHLY, CDR2 FYNNEI. The CDR3 sequence is 14 residues long. V was pared by 1 base and J by 8 bases, with 12 bases between. Based on the CDR3 plus reference TRBV2 and TRBJ2-1, the full variable domain is EPEVTQTPSHQVTQMGQEVILRCVPISNHLYFYWYRQILGQKVEFLVSFYNNEISEKSEIFDDQFSVERPDGSNFTLKIRSTKLEDSAMYFCASSEVGPLDEQFFGPGTRLTVL.

This chain links TRBV3-1 (or the pseudogene TRBV3-2) with TRBJ2-2; 12 bases are shared with TRBD2. CDR1 and CDR2 from the germline V gene are LGHDT and YNNKEL (reference sequence). The CDR3 length is 17 residues. V dropped 5 bases and J dropped 3; count of bases not matched to a gene: 7. In DNA, the CDR3 is TGTGCCAGCAGCTATACGACTAGCGGGAGATACACCGGGGAGCTGTTTTTT. Its translation is CASSYTTSGRYTGELFF.

V and J are TRBV5-5 and TRBJ1-4, with D uncertain. The germline V gene has CDR1 SGHKS and CDR2 YYEKEE (reference sequence). The CDR3 runs 15 residues. V dropped 0 bases and J dropped 1 base, with 7 bases sitting between them. CDR3 amino acids: CASSLAAQTNEKLFF. The CDR3 DNA is TGTGCCAGCAGCTTGGCGGCACAAACTAATGAAAAACTGTTTTTT. Combining the CDR3 with reference TRBV5-5 and TRBJ1-4 gives the whole variable domain DAGVTQSPTHLIKTRGQQVTLRCSPISGHKSVSWYQQVLGQGPQFIFQYYEKEERGRGNFPDRFSARQFPNYSSELNVNALLLGDSALYLCASSLAAQTNEKLFFGSGTQLSVL.

J is TRBJ2-2 and V is TRBV12-3 or TRBV12-4, with a tentative D call TRBD1 (5 bases). The ends were cut back, 5 bases at V and 6 bases at J, with 7 bases in the middle. The CDR3 is made up of 12 amino acids. CDR3 DNA: TGTGCCAGCAGTCCAGGGTCCGGGGAGCTGTTTTTT. Translating gives CASSPGSGELFF.

The chain has TRBV9 and TRBJ2-1; D call uncertain. This CDR3 contains 16 residues. Between the trimmed V and J ends, which lost 0 bases and 6 bases, there was a span of 16 bases. Germline V CDR1 and CDR2: SGDLS, YYNGEE. The CDR3 DNA reads as TGTGCCAGCAGCGTAGCAGGAACGCTAAGGAGCAATGAGCAGTTCTTC. Protein sequence: CASSVAGTLRSNEQFF.

The chain recombines TRBV19 with TRBJ2-2; possibly TRBD2 for D (5 bases). Trimming pared 9 bases from V and 3 bases from J, leaving 11 bases between. The CDR3 sequence is 13 residues long. In germline, CDR1 is LNHDA, CDR2 SQIVND (reference sequence). The CDR3 DNA reads TGTGCCAGCAGGACTTTATACACCGGGGAGCTGTTTTTT. Encoded protein: CASRTLYTGELFF.

The rearrangement uses TRBV3-1 (or the pseudogene TRBV3-2) and TRBJ1-5; maybe TRBD1 (6 bases). Trimming stripped 1 base from V and 6 bases from J, with 10 bases between. Germline V lookup: CDR1 LGHDT, CDR2 YNNKEL (reference sequence). This CDR3 is 14 amino acids long. The DNA of the CDR3 is TGTGCCAGCAGCCAAGCGGGGGCTAGTCAGCCCCAGCATTTT. Protein: CASSQAGASQPQHF.

With regard to this clone: One end of the junction is discordant with germline, which a read error may explain. J is TRBJ2-1 and V is TRBV7-7; D is uncertain. The CDR3 loop spans 13 amino acids. Germline assignment: CDR1 SSHAT and CDR2 FNYEAQ (reference sequence). CDR3 sequence reads: CASSLGPSNEQFF. CDR3 nucleotide sequence: TGTGCTAGCAGCTTGGGCCCTAGCAATGAGCAGTTCTTC.

V usage is TRBV6-2 or TRBV6-3 and J usage is TRBJ2-1; D is possibly TRBD2 (6 bases). CDR3 size: 16 residues. Per germline, CDR1 MNHEY and CDR2 SVGEGT. The V end lost 2 bases, the J end lost 9 bases, and 20 bases lay between the germline ends. CDR3 coding DNA: TGTGCCAGCAGTTACGGGATCGGGAGCACCCCAATTGAGCAGTTCTTC. Amino acid sequence: CASSYGIGSTPIEQFF.

The chain combines TRBV30 with TRBJ2-7; D is undetermined. The germline gives CDR1 GTSNPN, CDR2 SVGIG (reference sequence). This CDR3 spans 12 amino acids. The germline V and J ends were trimmed by 3 bases and 0 bases, with 6 bases remaining between them. CDR3 sequence: CAWRVDSYEQYF. DNA for the CDR3: TGTGCCTGGAGGGTAGACTCCTACGAGCAGTACTTC.

This clone was seen a single time. V usage is TRBV19 and J usage is TRBJ2-5, with D tentatively TRBD2 (6 bases). Trimming shortened V by 5 bases and J by 5 bases, and 12 bases separated the two germline ends. The CDR3 consists of 13 residues. CDR1 and CDR2 from the germline V gene are LNHDA and SQIVND (reference sequence). The chain's CDR3 is CASSGGIGETQYF. In nucleotides, the CDR3 is TGTGCCAGTAGTGGCGGGATCGGGGAGACCCAGTACTTC.

The rearrangement links TRBV28 to TRBJ1-1; no clear D gene. CDR1 and CDR2 from the germline V gene are MDHEN and SYDVKM. The CDR3 contains 12 residues. The V end lost 1 base, the J end lost 8 bases, and 8 bases lay between the germline ends. CDR3 protein: CASSLLTGEAFF. The CDR3 DNA reads TGTGCCAGCAGTTTATTGACGGGGGAAGCTTTCTTT.

This chain joins TRBV7-2 and TRBJ2-3; D is perhaps TRBD2 (6 bases). Trimming left V 1 base short and J 5 bases short, with 16 bases between. Germline V CDR1 and CDR2: SGHTA, FQGNSA. CDR3 length: 16 amino acids. The CDR3 is CASSLGSGPGRDTQYF. In nucleotides, the CDR3 is TGTGCCAGCAGCTTAGGGAGCGGCCCCGGGAGAGATACGCAGTATTTT.